This T cell receptor (beta chain) is drawn from a study of low-dose radiotherapy and immunotherapy resistance in tumors. Those who qualified had advanced solid tumors (lacking tumor-infiltrating lymphocytes). Alpha and beta chains were covered, as first-strand cDNA relied on TRAV- and TRBV-specific primers. The authors amplified TCRs for 20 to 25 PCR cycles with a constant-region primer and a V-primer adapter. One entry per CDR3 protein results from TCRdb running MiXCR on the reads. The sample has roughly 7,000 distinct CDR3 sequences, roughly 50% seen once. Germline V CDR1 and CDR2: KGHSH, LQKENI. V lost 5 bases and J lost 4, with 21 bases in between. The CDR3 is 16 residues long.

The V call is TRBV18, the J call TRBJ2-7; perhaps D is TRBD1 or TRBD2 (5 bases each). This clonotype was sampled from a human donor with advanced metastatic prostate, ovarian, gallbladder or colorectal cancer (not recorded which). This table probably holds off-target reads from a library built for another chain. CDR3: CASSDGGTRKGYEQYF. The CDR3 DNA is TGTGCCAGCTCAGACGGTGGGACGAGGAAGGGGTACGAGCAGTACTTC.